This TCR beta chain was identified in a study of human T cells and chemical hapten exposure. For the study at large: Per-sample TCR yields varied mainly from small pooled library volume differences.

Study-wide results and limits: Unchanged with DPC sensitization were TCRs above 1 in 1000 frequency.

The time point here: pre-sensitization, week 0. The treatment was: therapeutic diphenylcyclopropenone sensitization with weekly scalp DPC. Unfractionated whole blood yielded total RNA. MiXCR, run by TCRdb on the RACE reads, gives a single entry per CDR3 protein. The table lists some 300,000 distinct CDR3 sequences, 4.5% to 5.5% of them singletons. To note about this clonotype: Its target is unknown.

The specimen comprised whole blood, sampled in connection with sensitization to the hapten diphenylcyclopropenone (DPC). The TCR was taken from a woman under 30 with alopecia areata. Some clones in this sample may be carry-over from other donors' samples.

The CDR3 DNA sequence: TGTGCCAGCAGCCCTGGACAGCAGCGACCCTACGAGCAGTACTTC. Encoded protein: CASSPGQQRPYEQYF. The chain couples TRBV2 to TRBJ2-7; weak D call: TRBD1 (6 bases). CDR3 length: 15 amino acids. Trimming cost V 6 bases and J 2 bases, with 17 bases left between them. Germline V lookup: CDR1 SNHLY, CDR2 FYNNEI.